This section outlines one T cell receptor beta chain sequence together with its context. Its target is unknown. Time point described: sample taken at primary tumor resection. Patients with untreated early-stage non-small cell lung cancer, numbering some 72, were the donors. The V gene lost 5 bases and the J gene lost 0 bases, with 7 bases spanning the gap. In germline, CDR1 is ENHRY, CDR2 SYGVKD. The CDR3 runs 13 residues. This entry belongs to a study of spatial heterogeneity in lung cancer. Study-wide results and caveats: Resection blood, more than follow-up blood, showed ubiquitous expanded tumor TCRs.

TCRdb analysed the 5' RACE reads with MiXCR anew, one entry per CDR3 protein. The data contain tens of thousands of distinct CDR3 sequences, approximately 12% of them singletons. Sequences were derived from PBMCs, sampled at surgery. The rearrangement uses TRBV10-3 and TRBJ2-5, with a possible D match to TRBD1 (6 bases). The TCR comes from a male donor with early-stage non-small cell lung cancer. Here the CDR3 reads CAISRQDQETQYF. CDR3 bases: TGTGCCATCAGTAGACAGGACCAAGAGACCCAGTACTTC.